This T cell receptor (beta chain) was captured by sequencing in a study of human T cells and chemical hapten exposure. Across the study: Among samples, TCR yields varied mainly because of small differences in pooled library volume. Study outcomes and limitations: DPC sensitization did not alter TCRs above 1 in 1000 frequency.

From the RACE reads, TCRdb called clonotypes with MiXCR, one entry per CDR3 protein. The sample records around 60,000 distinct CDR3 sequences, 6.7% being singletons. The time point was: pre-sensitization, week 0. The sample's treatment: therapeutic diphenylcyclopropenone sensitization with weekly scalp DPC. Germline V gives CDR1 SGHVS, CDR2 FQNEAQ. The CDR3 contains 14 residues. V was trimmed by 5 bases and J by 2 bases, leaving 12 bases between them. This clonotype was seen repeatedly, ten times or more. The antigen is unknown. This clonotype was obtained from a woman in her twenties or thirties with alopecia areata. Some clones in this sample may be carry-over from other donors' samples. The genes are TRBV7-8 and TRBJ1-2; no clear D. The specimen was whole blood, collected in connection with sensitization to the hapten diphenylcyclopropenone (DPC). The CDR3 here is CASSIRTENYGYTF. The CDR3 DNA reads TGTGCCAGCAGCATTCGGACGGAGAACTATGGCTACACCTTC.